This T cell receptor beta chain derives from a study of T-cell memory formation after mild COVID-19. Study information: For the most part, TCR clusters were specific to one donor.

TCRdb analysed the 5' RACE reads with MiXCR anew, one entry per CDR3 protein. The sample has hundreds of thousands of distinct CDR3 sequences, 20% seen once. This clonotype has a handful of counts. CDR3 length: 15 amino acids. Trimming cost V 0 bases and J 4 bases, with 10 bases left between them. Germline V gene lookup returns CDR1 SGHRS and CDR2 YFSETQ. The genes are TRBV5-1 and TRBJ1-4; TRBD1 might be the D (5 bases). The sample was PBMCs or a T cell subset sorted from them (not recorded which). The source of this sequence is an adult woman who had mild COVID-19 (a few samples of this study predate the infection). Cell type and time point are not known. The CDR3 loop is CASSLGSGNNEKLFF. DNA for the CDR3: TGCGCCAGCAGCTTGGGTTCAGGGAATAATGAAAAACTGTTTTTT.